This TCR beta chain was captured in a study of blood T cells in healthy people across ages. A second PCR, run for roughly 6 to 11 cycles, used a sample-barcoded 5' primer plus a J-beta primer mix. A single record per CDR3 protein comes from TCRdb applying MiXCR to the 5' RACE reads. The table lists over a million distinct CDR3 sequences, around 39% of them singletons. The CDR3 loop spans 15 amino acids. Trimming took off 1 base at V and 4 bases at J, with 13 bases between the two ends. The germline gives CDR1 KGHSH, CDR2 LQKENI. This chain links TRBV18 with TRBJ2-5; perhaps TRBD1 as D (6 bases). The sample consisted of blood. This sequence was found in a woman under 30 in good health. The DNA for the CDR3 is TGTGCCAGCTCACCACTAGGGCAGGGGAGAGAGACCCAGTACTTC. Protein product: CASSPLGQGRETQYF.